This note documents a single TCR beta chain sequence. No antigen is known for it. The data originate from a study of shared clonotypes between healthy human individuals. The overall study: The donor group consisted of two women and three men, aged 18 to 49. General study points: Clonotype sharing among donors, it was expected, would be affected by sequencing depth.

Every donor was a Caucasian adult from Nashville, Tennessee. Per the original methods: Junction-only sequences without quality scores were provided by ImmunoSEQ, so filtering was different. Using immunoSEQ multiplex PCR, the repertoire was profiled, and TCRdb retains in-frame clones only, with some absent. The V and J calls and clone size were taken over from that table, and D and trimming were inferred from the DNA. The data hold some 1,100,000 clones, with about 84% observed a single time. The sequenced sample was memory CD4+ T cells from PBMCs. Documented subset: CD45RA-negative fraction. This sequence originates from a man between 18 and 35 years old in good health. Some clones in this sample may be carry-over from other donors' samples.

As DNA, the CDR3 is TGTGCCATCAGTGAGCGGGGGGTCTCCTACGAGCAGTACTTC. Translated, it gives CAISERGVSYEQYF. V is TRBV10-3 and J is TRBJ2-7; 7 bases match TRBD2. CDR3 length equals 14 residues. The germline V gene encodes CDR1 ENHRY and CDR2 SYGVKD. V gave up 2 bases and J gave up 0 bases; unmatched junction bases: 1.